Each of the 32 T cell receptor beta chains below was sequenced from the same sample in a study of T cell repertoires in cytomegalovirus infection. Via MiXCR, TCRdb re-called the reads, giving one row per CDR3 protein. The data show about 740,000 distinct CDR3 sequences, 35% to 45% seen once. Sequenced material: PBMCs. The receptors come from a human donor in good health (CMV status not recorded). Some clones in this sample may be carry-over from other donors' samples.

V usage is TRBV20-1 and J usage is TRBJ2-2, with TRBD2 identical over 9 bases. After removal of 3 bases from V and 6 bases from J, the junction contained 8 bases not matched to a gene. CDR3 size: 15 residues. Germline assignment: CDR1 DFQATT and CDR2 SNEGSKA (reference sequence). The CDR3, as DNA: TGCAGTGCTAGTTCGGCGGGAGGGCCCGCCGGGGAGCTGTTTTTT. Residues: CSASSAGGPAGELFF.

This clonotype has more than one count but fewer than ten. At one end the junction does not follow the germline gene, possibly because of a read error. The rearrangement joins TRBV7-6 to TRBJ2-7, with 8 bases matching TRBD1. This CDR3 spans 13 amino acids. CDR1 is SGHVS and CDR2 is FNYEAQ in the germline V gene. The CDR3 sequence: CASRGQETYEQYF. The CDR3 region has the DNA TGTGCGAGCAGGGGACAGGAAACCTACGAGCAGTACTTC.

In its sample, this clonotype was seen a few times. The V call is TRBV7-6, the J call TRBJ1-4; D is undetermined. CDR1 and CDR2 from the germline V gene are SGHVS and FNYEAQ. The CDR3 is made up of 16 amino acids. The ends were cut back, 5 bases at V and 4 bases at J, with 17 bases in the middle. The CDR3 region is CASSTQGRIVNEKLFF. The DNA of the CDR3 is TGTGCCAGCAGCACCCAAGGACGGATAGTTAATGAAAAACTGTTTTTT. Complete variable domain (other parts from reference TRBV7-6 and TRBJ1-4): GAGVSQSPRYKVTKRGQDVALRCDPISGHVSLYWYRQALGQGPEFLTYFNYEAQQDKSGLPNDRFSAERPEGSISTLTIQRTEQRDSAMYRCASSTQGRIVNEKLFFGSGTQLSVL.

The sample holds a few counts of this clonotype. V is TRBV28 and J is TRBJ2-3; 9 positions match TRBD2. J was trimmed by 1 base and V by 6 bases; bases with no gene match: 14. The CDR3 extends over 18 amino acids. Per germline, CDR1 MDHEN and CDR2 SYDVKM. CDR3 nucleotide sequence: TGTGCCAGCAGGGGGGATGCGGGCGGGAGGGCCGGCACAGATACGCAGTATTTT. Its translation: CASRGDAGGRAGTDTQYF.

The rearrangement uses TRBV29-1 and TRBJ2-3; possible D gene TRBD2, 6 bases. Trimming left V 0 bases short and J 6 bases short, with 7 bases between. This CDR3 is 12 amino acids long. Germline V lookup: CDR1 SQVTM, CDR2 ANQGSEA. The CDR3 nucleotides read TGCAGCGTTGAAGATGGGGGGGATACGCAGTATTTT. It specifies CSVEDGGDTQYF.

The chain uses TRBV20-1 and TRBJ2-3, with D possibly being TRBD2 (7 bases). CDR3 length equals 14 residues. Germline V CDR1 and CDR2: DFQATT, SNEGSKA (reference sequence). V lost 6 bases and J 2 bases, leaving 15 bases between the germline ends. CDR3 bases: TGCAGTGCGGATCTGCGGGGGCTCACAGATACGCAGTATTTT. Encoded protein: CSADLRGLTDTQYF.

The chain links TRBV5-1 to TRBJ2-4, with TRBD1 matching over 9 bases. The junction had 5 bases not matched to a gene; V was cut back by 0 bases and J by 7 bases. This CDR3 contains 15 residues. Germline CDR1 reads SGHRS; CDR2 reads YFSETQ. This CDR3 reads CASSLDLGQGNIQYF. For the CDR3, the DNA is TGCGCCAGCAGCTTGGATTTGGGACAGGGCAACATTCAGTACTTC.

This chain uses TRBV7-2 with TRBJ1-2; tentatively, D is TRBD1 (6 bases). V was shortened by 5 bases and J by 4 bases, with 14 bases between the two germline ends. The CDR3 runs to 14 residues. CDR1 is SGHTA, CDR2 FQGNSA, per germline. The CDR3 region is CASSGSGVSYGYTF. Written as DNA, the CDR3 is TGTGCCAGCAGCGGATCAGGGGTTAGCTATGGCTACACCTTC.

In this sample, this clonotype turned up a few times. The chain uses TRBV28 and TRBJ2-7; 8 bases agree with TRBD1. The junction had 11 bases not matched to a gene; V was cut back by 6 bases and J by 13 bases. The CDR3 runs to 12 residues. Germline CDR1 reads MDHEN; CDR2 reads SYDVKM. CDR3 in DNA: TGTGCCAGCAGCCGCGGACAGGGACCTTCATACTTC. This encodes CASSRGQGPSYF.

In its sample, this clonotype was seen a few times. The rearrangement joins TRBV12-3 or TRBV12-4 to TRBJ1-5; D is unclear. CDR3 length: 14 amino acids. The V gene lost 2 bases and the J gene lost 0 bases, with 5 bases spanning the gap. CDR3 nucleotide sequence: TGTGCCAGCAGTTTAATGGATAGCAATCAGCCCCAGCATTTT. It codes for CASSLMDSNQPQHF.

This chain uses TRBV10-3 with TRBJ1-1; D perhaps matches TRBD1 (6 bases). The V end was cut by 6 bases, the J end by 0 bases, with 14 bases between. This CDR3 has 15 residues. Germline lookup yields CDR1 ENHRY and CDR2 SYGVKD. CDR3 DNA sequence: TGTGCCATCAGGGGACAAGGGGAACTGAACACTGAAGCTTTCTTT. It specifies CAIRGQGELNTEAFF.

Remarks on this clonotype: It is unclear where the CDR3 begins or ends on the DNA, so no DNA is shown, and the CDR3 is as TCRdb lists it. The rearrangement links TRBV7-2 to TRBJ1-6; the D call of TRBD1 is as the table states it, not checked on the DNA. Germline V gene lookup returns CDR1 SGHTA and CDR2 FQGNSA. The CDR3 is 16 residues long, ends included. CDR3: CASSLIWGRGNSPLNF.

The chain has TRBV25-1 and TRBJ2-1, with 7 bases aligning to TRBD1. This CDR3 has 16 amino acids. Germline V gene sequence: CDR1 MGHDK, CDR2 SYGVNS. V shed 6 bases, J shed 1 base, and the junction held 9 bases outside the gene matches. In nucleotides, the CDR3 is TGTGCCAGCAGCGATACCGGGACAGAGTCCTACAATGAGCAGTTCTTC. This translates into CASSDTGTESYNEQFF.

This clonotype occurred a few times. The chain recombines TRBV4-1 with TRBJ1-6; D is ambiguous. Germline V lookup: CDR1 MGHRA, CDR2 YSYEKL. The V and J ends lost 4 bases and 6 bases respectively, with 13 bases between them. This CDR3 comprises 15 residues. This CDR3 is CASSLAVGLNSPLHF. In DNA, the CDR3 is TGCGCCAGCAGCCTAGCAGTTGGGCTTAATTCACCCCTCCACTTT.

The chain uses TRBV5-4 and TRBJ2-7; 11 nucleotides match TRBD2. Germline CDR1 reads SGHNT; CDR2 reads YYREEE (reference sequence). Germline trimming cut 1 base from V and 7 bases from J; bases unmatched to any gene: 7. The CDR3 runs to 15 residues. The CDR3 DNA sequence: TGTGCCAGCAGCTTGTATAGCGGGAGGGCCAGGGAGCAGTACTTC. It encodes CASSLYSGRAREQYF.

The rearrangement links TRBV14 to TRBJ2-7; D is undetermined. V gave up 5 bases and J gave up 4 bases, with 12 bases separating them. CDR3 size: 13 residues. From germline, CDR1 is SGHDN and CDR2 FVKESK. Written as DNA, the CDR3 is TGTGCCAGCAGCTGGGTGGAAGGGTACGAGCAGTACTTC. It is translated as CASSWVEGYEQYF.

This clonotype was counted only a few times. The V gene is TRBV11-2, the J gene TRBJ2-2; no definite D call. V was clipped by 5 bases and J by 6 bases, with 7 bases between them. The germline V gene has CDR1 SGHAT and CDR2 FQNNGV. The CDR3 covers 12 residues. CDR3 loop: CASSDSPGELFF. The CDR3 nucleotides read TGTGCCAGCAGCGACTCGCCCGGGGAGCTGTTTTTT.

About this clonotype itself: A much bigger clone sits one base away, suggesting this may be a read error. The J gene is TRBJ1-1, the V gene TRBV7-2; D remains ambiguous. Per the germline V gene, CDR1 is SGHTA and CDR2 is FQGNSA. This CDR3 spans 15 amino acids. V lost 5 bases to trimming and J lost 4 bases, with 17 bases between them. CDR3 region: CASSPERPWGTEAFF. Written as DNA, the CDR3 is TGTGCCAGCAGCCCGGAACGCCCGTGGGGCACTGAAGCTTTCTTT.

Note on this clonotype: At one boundary the junction diverges from the germline segment, which might be a read error. J is TRBJ1-6 and V is TRBV7-4; no definite D call. Germline CDR1 SGHVT, CDR2 SQSDAQ. The CDR3 totals 15 residues. The CDR3 loop reads CARSEARRYNSPIHF. The CDR3, as DNA: TGTGCTAGAAGCGAGGCGCGTAGATATAATTCACCCATCCACTTT.

V usage is TRBV5-1 and J usage is TRBJ2-3; the D gene is possibly TRBD2 (7 bases). The V gene lost 2 bases and the J gene lost 2 bases, with 15 bases spanning the gap. CDR1 is SGHRS, CDR2 YFSETQ, per germline. The CDR3 runs to 16 residues. The CDR3 reads CASSFGGGLNTDTQYF. In DNA form, the CDR3 reads TGCGCCAGCAGCTTTGGCGGGGGCCTTAACACAGATACGCAGTATTTT.

Turning to this clonotype: The junction differs from germline at one of its ends, possibly a read error. The J gene is TRBJ2-5, the V gene TRBV7-6; D ambiguous. CDR1 is SGHVS, CDR2 FNYEAQ, per germline. There are 13 residues in the CDR3. The CDR3 DNA reads TGTGCTAGCAGCACCGTTAACGGTGATACCCAGTACTTC. Encoded protein: CASSTVNGDTQYF.

The rearrangement uses TRBV2 and TRBJ2-2, with a tentative D call TRBD2 (5 bases). V was shortened by 8 bases and J by 4 bases, with 26 bases between the two germline ends. The CDR3 runs to 18 residues. The germline gives CDR1 SNHLY, CDR2 FYNNEI. The CDR3 sequence is CASSPPRGRRTPTGELFF. The DNA of the CDR3 is TGTGCCAGCTCACCGCCACGAGGACGACGGACTCCCACCGGGGAGCTGTTTTTT.

In this sample, this clonotype turned up many times. The chain has TRBV7-2 and TRBJ2-7; D is possibly TRBD2 (6 bases). Germline lookup yields CDR1 SGHTA and CDR2 FQGNSA. Trimming removed 0 bases at V and 4 bases at J, with 16 bases between. The CDR3 length is 16 residues. The CDR3: CASSLAAGSPTYEQYF. The CDR3 DNA is TGTGCCAGCAGCTTAGCGGCGGGAAGTCCCACTTACGAGCAGTACTTC.

This clonotype came up a few times. The genes are TRBV6-1 and TRBJ2-3; 7 positions agree with TRBD2. CDR3 length: 16 amino acids. Germline V gives CDR1 MNHNS, CDR2 SASEGT. The trim removed 4 bases at V and 0 bases at J, leaving 7 bases unmatched. For the CDR3, the DNA is TGTGCCAGCAGTGCCTGGGGGGGGTATAGCACAGATACGCAGTATTTT. This translates into CASSAWGGYSTDTQYF.

The sample holds a few counts of this clonotype. The chain links TRBV19 to TRBJ1-5; 7 nucleotides match TRBD1. V gave up 6 bases and J gave up 5 bases; unmatched junction bases: 16. CDR3 length equals 17 residues. CDR1 is LNHDA, CDR2 SQIVND, per germline (reference sequence). CDR3 bases: TGTGCCAGTAGCCGCCGACAGGGAATCAGCGCGCATCAGCCCCAGCATTTT. Amino acids: CASSRRQGISAHQPQHF. The full variable domain, completed using reference TRBV19 and TRBJ1-5, is DGGITQSPKYLFRKEGQNVTLSCEQNLNHDAMYWYRQDPGQGLRLIYYSQIVNDFQKGDIAEGYSVSREKKESFPLTVTSAQKNPTAFYLCASSRRQGISAHQPQHFGDGTRLSIL.

Points on this clonotype: The conserved phenylalanine or tryptophan is not found at the CDR3 terminus, so this likely reflects a read error. The V gene is TRBV7-4, the J gene TRBJ2-7; weak D call: TRBD1 (6 bases). This CDR3 is built from 11 residues. Germline CDR1 SGHVT, CDR2 SQSDAQ. Trimming took off 6 bases at V and 7 bases at J, with 10 bases between the two ends. DNA of the CDR3: TGTGCCAGCAGTTATAGGGGGGAGCAGTACTTA. Its translation: CASSYRGEQYL.

This clonotype was seen a few times. The chain employs TRBV4-1 and TRBJ1-5; D unresolved. The CDR3 is 16 amino acids. The V end lost 1 base, the J end lost 5 bases, and 15 bases lay between the germline ends. Germline V gene data show CDR1 as MGHRA and CDR2 as YSYEKL. The CDR3 coding sequence is TGCGCCAGCAGCCAAGGTCCGCAGAGTTTCGATCAGCCCCAGCATTTT. Residues: CASSQGPQSFDQPQHF.

The gene calls are TRBV6-5 and TRBJ2-2; 12 nucleotides agree with TRBD1. The CDR3 length is 16 residues. Trimming at V came to 2 bases and at J to 7 bases, leaving 5 bases not matched to a gene. CDR1 is MNHEY and CDR2 is SVGAGI in the germline V gene. The DNA for the CDR3 is TGTGCCAGCAGTTACACGGGACAGGGGGCGGTCGGGGAGCTGTTTTTT. Its protein is CASSYTGQGAVGELFF.

This clonotype was observed a few times. J is TRBJ2-5 and V is TRBV7-9; 11 bases fit TRBD2. The CDR3 extends over 17 amino acids. J was trimmed by 2 bases and V by 2 bases; bases with no gene match: 7. Germline values: CDR1 SEHNR, CDR2 FQNEAQ (reference sequence). The CDR3 spells CASSLPGTSGFQETQYF. The CDR3 DNA is TGTGCCAGCAGCTTACCCGGGACTAGCGGTTTTCAAGAGACCCAGTACTTC. Full variable domain (rest looked up from reference TRBV7-9 and TRBJ2-5): DTGVSQNPRHKITKRGQNVTFRCDPISEHNRLYWYRQTLGQGPEFLTYFQNEAQLEKSRLLSDRFSAERPKGSFSTLEIQRTEQGDSAMYLCASSLPGTSGFQETQYFGPGTRLLVL.

This clonotype was counted only a few times. The V call is TRBV6-1, the J call TRBJ2-3, with a possible D match to TRBD1 (9 bases). V was pared by 4 bases and J by 5 bases, with 22 bases between. Germline V gene lookup returns CDR1 MNHNS and CDR2 SASEGT. CDR3 length: 17 amino acids. The CDR3 DNA reads as TGTGCCAGCAGTGTAGCGGGACAGGGAGGGATTATAGATACGCAGTATTTT. Amino acid sequence: CASSVAGQGGIIDTQYF.

The gene calls are TRBV19 and TRBJ2-5, with D uncertain. V lost 5 bases to trimming and J lost 5 bases, with 6 bases between them. The CDR3 runs to 11 residues. The germline CDR1 and CDR2 sequences are LNHDA and SQIVND (reference sequence). CDR3: CASSQSETQYF. The CDR3 coding sequence is TGTGCCAGTAGTCAATCCGAGACCCAGTACTTC.

This clonotype was counted many times. The chain recombines TRBV2 with TRBJ2-7; D assignment may be TRBD1 or TRBD2 (5 bases each). The ends were cut back, 6 bases at V and 3 bases at J, with 15 bases in the middle. This CDR3 comprises 14 residues. Germline assignment: CDR1 SNHLY and CDR2 FYNNEI. CDR3 region: CASRHRDVSYEQYF. The CDR3 bases are TGTGCCAGCAGGCACCGGGACGTAAGCTACGAGCAGTACTTC.